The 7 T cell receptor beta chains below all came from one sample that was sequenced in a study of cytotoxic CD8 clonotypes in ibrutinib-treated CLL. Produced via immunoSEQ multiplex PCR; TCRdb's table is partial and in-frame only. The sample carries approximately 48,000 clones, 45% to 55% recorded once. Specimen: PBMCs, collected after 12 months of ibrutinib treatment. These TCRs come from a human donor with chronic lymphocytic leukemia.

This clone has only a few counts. CDR3: CASSAGRVNTEAFF. The DNA of the CDR3 is TGTGCCAGCAGCGCCGGGCGGGTGAACACTGAAGCTTTCTTT. This chain uses TRBV5-6 with TRBJ1-1; D not certain. This CDR3 region has 14 residues. Germline assignment: CDR1 SGHDT and CDR2 YYEEEE. The V end lost 4 bases, the J end lost 0 bases, and 10 bases lay between the germline ends.

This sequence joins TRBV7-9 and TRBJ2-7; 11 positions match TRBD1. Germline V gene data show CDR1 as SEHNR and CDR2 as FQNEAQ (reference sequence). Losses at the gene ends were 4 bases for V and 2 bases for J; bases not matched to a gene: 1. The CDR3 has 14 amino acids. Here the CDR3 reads CASSSGQGAYEQYF. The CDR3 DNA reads TGTGCCAGCAGCTCGGGACAGGGGGCCTACGAGCAGTACTTC.

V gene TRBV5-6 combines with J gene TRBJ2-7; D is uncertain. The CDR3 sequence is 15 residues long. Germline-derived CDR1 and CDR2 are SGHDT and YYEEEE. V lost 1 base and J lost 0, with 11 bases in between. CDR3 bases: TGTGCCAGCAGCTTGAACGGTGATAGCTCCTACGAGCAGTACTTC. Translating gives CASSLNGDSSYEQYF.

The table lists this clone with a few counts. This CDR3 reads CASSLGGAPNTEAFF. CDR3 bases: TGTGCCAGCAGCTTAGGAGGGGCTCCGAACACTGAAGCTTTCTTT. This rearrangement joins TRBV7-9 to TRBJ1-1; D perhaps matches TRBD1 (5 bases). This CDR3 is 15 amino acids long. The V gene's germline CDR1 is SEHNR and CDR2 FQNEAQ (reference sequence). Trimming took off 1 base at V and 1 base at J, with 10 bases between the two ends.

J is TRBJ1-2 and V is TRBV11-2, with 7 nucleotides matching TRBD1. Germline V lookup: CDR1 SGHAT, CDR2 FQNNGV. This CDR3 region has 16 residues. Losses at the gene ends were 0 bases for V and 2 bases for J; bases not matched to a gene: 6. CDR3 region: CASSLDGRGPNYGYTF. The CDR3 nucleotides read TGTGCCAGCAGCTTAGATGGGAGGGGGCCGAACTATGGCTACACCTTC.

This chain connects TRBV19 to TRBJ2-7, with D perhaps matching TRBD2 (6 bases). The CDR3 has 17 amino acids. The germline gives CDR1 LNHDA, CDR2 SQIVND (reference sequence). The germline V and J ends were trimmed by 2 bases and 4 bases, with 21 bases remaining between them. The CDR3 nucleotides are TGTGCCAGTAGTATACACGCGGGACCCACAGAACGATACGAGCAGTACTTC. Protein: CASSIHAGPTERYEQYF.

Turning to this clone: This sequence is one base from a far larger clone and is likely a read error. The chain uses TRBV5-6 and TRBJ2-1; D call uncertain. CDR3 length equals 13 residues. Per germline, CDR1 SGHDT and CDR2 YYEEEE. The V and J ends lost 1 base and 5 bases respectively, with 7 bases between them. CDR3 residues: CASSLNSNNEQFF. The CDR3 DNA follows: TGTGCCAGCAGCTTGAACAGCAACAATGAGCAGTTCTTC.